The TCR beta chain described here comes from a study of beta chain features in type 1 diabetes. Study results and limitations: When VDJ junctions were examined, type 1 diabetes patients showed fewer insertions and more deletions. No resolution was reached here on whether HLA type influences TCRB rearrangement.

Expressed TCRB transcripts were sequenced because the isolated RNA had all been reverse transcribed beforehand. Clones were sequenced by immunoSEQ multiplex PCR, and TCRdb holds only the in-frame ones, with some missing. The repertoire holds hundreds of thousands of clones, 13% to 15% seen once, with roughly 0.024% in the top ten. V dropped 3 bases and J dropped 6 bases, with 8 bases sitting between them. Per the germline V gene, CDR1 is SEHNR and CDR2 is FQNEAQ (reference sequence). The CDR3 extends over 13 amino acids. This clone occurred a few times. Its matching antigen is unknown. The receptor was isolated from a woman in her thirties or forties in good health. The sample taken for sequencing was naive CD4+ T cells from blood. The chain carries TRBV7-9 and TRBJ2-2; tentatively, D is TRBD2 (5 bases). CDR3 in amino acids: CASSLREPGELFF. The CDR3 region has the DNA TGTGCCAGCAGCTTGAGGGAACCCGGGGAGCTGTTTTTT.